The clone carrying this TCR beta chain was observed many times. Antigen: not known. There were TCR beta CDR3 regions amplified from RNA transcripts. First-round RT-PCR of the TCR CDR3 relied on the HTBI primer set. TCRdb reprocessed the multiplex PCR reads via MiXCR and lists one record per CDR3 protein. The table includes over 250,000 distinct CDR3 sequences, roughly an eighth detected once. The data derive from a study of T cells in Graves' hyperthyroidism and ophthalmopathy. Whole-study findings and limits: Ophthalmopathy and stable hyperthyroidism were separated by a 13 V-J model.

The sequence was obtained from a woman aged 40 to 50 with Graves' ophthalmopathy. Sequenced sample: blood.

DNA of the CDR3: TGTGCCAGCACCCCGATGGGAATCACCGGGGAGCTGTTTTTT. Its protein product is CASTPMGITGELFF. The rearrangement joins TRBV7-2 to TRBJ2-2; D is unclear. The germline V gene has CDR1 SGHTA and CDR2 FQGNSA. V was shortened by 7 bases and J by 4 bases, with 13 bases between the two germline ends. The CDR3 extends over 14 amino acids.